This TCR beta chain was captured by sequencing in a study of T-cell memory formation after mild COVID-19. Regarding the study as a whole: The pre-infection memory compartment contained some responding clones, suggesting cross-reactive memory joined.

TCRdb fed the 5' RACE reads into MiXCR, producing one record per CDR3 protein. The sample lists roughly 150,000 distinct CDR3 sequences, 13% to 15% seen once, with roughly 15% in the top ten. The V end lost 4 bases, the J end lost 5 bases, and 21 bases lay between the germline ends. The length of the CDR3 is 16 residues. CDR1 is LNHNV, CDR2 YYDKDF, per germline (reference sequence). This clonotype was seen repeatedly, ten times or more. The antigen remains unidentified. This TCR derives from an adult woman who had mild COVID-19 (a few samples of this study predate the infection). Cell type and time point are not known. The specimen sequenced was PBMCs or a T cell subset sorted from them (not recorded which). The genes are TRBV15 and TRBJ2-7; tentative D call: TRBD1 (6 bases). In DNA form, the CDR3 reads TGTGCCACCAGCACTTGGACAGCCGGGACCCCCCACGAGCAGTACTTC. Its translation is CATSTWTAGTPHEQYF.